This TCR beta chain emerged from a study of T cells in Graves' hyperthyroidism and ophthalmopathy (dated by TCRdb to the late 2010s). For the wider study: Peripheral blood was collected at initial diagnosis, before any treatment. For training and testing, the roughly 93 patients in the discovery cohort were randomly divided in a 7:3 ratio. The study also compared thyroid tissue and blood T-cell repertoires from roughly six Graves' hyperthyroidism patients. Once sampling was done, hyperthyroidism patients were given methimazole at a starting dose of 30 mg daily, whereas ophthalmopathy patients were given high-dose intravenous methylprednisolone. An independent validation cohort of under 20 hyperthyroidism patients and 17 patients who later progressed to ophthalmopathy tested prospective prediction of ophthalmopathy. The paper describes TCR Vbeta CDR3 sequencing of 140 or so peripheral blood samples, made up of under 50 ophthalmopathy patients, over 70 hyperthyroidism patients and roughly 17 progressor patients. To identify distinguishing TCR V-J signatures, a discovery cohort of around 100 patients was used, comprising roughly 45 with Graves' ophthalmopathy and some 60 with stable Graves' hyperthyroidism.

A patient counted as having stable Graves' hyperthyroidism if no progression to ophthalmopathy occurred over 18 months of follow-up. Hyperthyroidism patients were aged 18 to 65 years and newly diagnosed, with disease duration of less than 2 months. Exclusion was applied to patients with uncontrolled infections, other autoimmune diseases, pregnancy or lactation. Diagnoses relied on clinical symptoms, serum thyroxine and TRAb, thyroid ultrasound and orbital computed tomography. Ficoll-Paque density gradient centrifugation was used to isolate PBMCs from 10 ml of fresh peripheral blood. Total RNA was extracted with Trizol reagent, and quality was checked on an Agilent 2100 Bioanalyzer. What the research found in general, with its limitations: Sample size was not statistically predetermined, and blinding of investigators to group allocation was not performed. During validation, the model predicted progression to ophthalmopathy a median of around 7 months ahead of onset, with approximately 70% sensitivity and about 75% specificity. Ophthalmopathy was separated from stable hyperthyroidism by a 13 V-J signature model, with roughly 88% sensitivity and just over 81% specificity obtained in cross-validation and 80%/75% obtained in testing. Most expanded thyroid clonotypes (frequency above 0.001) were also detected in blood, suggesting blood repertoires may reflect thyroid immune responses.

This clonotype was seen more than once but under ten times. Its recognized antigen is unknown. Base qualities are not recorded, but no much larger clone differs from it by a single base. Taken from cysteine to phenylalanine, the CDR3 has 16 residues. CDR3 DNA only is kept here, 48 bases in frame from base 1. From the germline V gene, CDR1 is MDHEN and CDR2 is SYDVKM. Trimming costs V 9 bases and J 0 bases, and their ends lie 15 bases apart. The TCR beta CDR3 regions were amplified from RNA transcripts. The first round of RT-PCR for the TCR CDR3 was performed with the HTBI primer set and the Qiagen OneStep RT-PCR kit. The libraries were constructed in a second round of multiplex PCR and then size-selected and purified. Libraries were sequenced paired-end with 100 bp reads on an Illumina HiSeq2000. The authors' analysis ran thus. SOAPnuke was used to process the raw data, throwing out any read that contained adapters or uncalled bases, had a mean Phred below 15, or lacked an exact constant-primer or identifier match. COPE v1.2.5 was used to merge the high-quality paired reads, and each unique nucleotide sequence was defined as a clonotype. MiTCR v1.1 was used to align clonotypes to the IMGT TRBV, TRBD and TRBJ reference segments. The analysis was restricted to V-J combinations with a frequency above 0.0001, which together covered about 99% of the repertoires. The TCS score was defined as the ratio of F50 (clonal expansion) to E x V (chaos), calculated using BLOSUM62-based TCRdist between CDR3 peptides within each V-J. Welch's t-statistics and random forest reduced roughly 530 V-J features to under 15, which were used in a naive Bayes classifier (R e1071). TCRdb reprocessed the public reads (quality trimming at Q25 with fastp, clone calling with MiXCR) and kept in-frame beta chains. Rows are unified per CDR3 protein, each entry keeping the most common DNA and genes. The V and J calls, along with clone size, are taken from TCRdb and not from the paper's own processing. This sample lists over 500,000 distinct CDR3 sequences; 14% were detected once. Roughly 13% of the sample rests with the top ten.

This TCR came from a woman between 40 and 50 years old with Graves' hyperthyroidism. Sequencing was performed on blood. The chain joins TRBV28 to TRBJ1-6; too little of a D gene remains to name it. The bases are TGTGCCAGTAATTCCGGATCTCGCTCCTATAATTCACCCCTCCACTTT. Translation gives CASNSGSRSYNSPLHF.